The TCR beta chain described here comes from a study of OX40 agonist ivuxolimab in advanced cancers. Turning to the study itself: Intravenous ivuxolimab was administered to patients every 2 weeks at 0.01 to 10 mg/kg. The study enrolled dose-escalation patients with hepatocellular carcinoma, melanoma, renal cell or head and neck cancer. The eligibility criteria allowed prior anti-PD-1, anti-PD-L1 or anti-CTLA-4 therapy, and about 40% had some. Study-wide points: Averaging showed that CD8+ T cells had more expanded clones than CD4+ did.

Using immunoSEQ multiplex PCR, the repertoire was profiled, and TCRdb retains in-frame clones only, with some absent. Of approximately 92,000 clones listed, around 94% are singletons. As concerns this clone: What it binds is not known.

Germline trimming cut 5 bases from V and 12 bases from J; bases unmatched to any gene: 7. Germline CDR1 is MDHEN and CDR2 is SYDVKM. This CDR3 has 12 residues. The source is an adult with an advanced solid tumor such as melanoma, head and neck, liver or kidney cancer. The source was CD4+ or CD8+ T cells sorted from blood, collected in a trial of the OX40 agonist ivuxolimab. The chain carries TRBV28 and TRBJ2-1; the match to TRBD2 covers 7 bases. CDR3 coding DNA: TGTGCCAGCAGTCGAGGAGGGGAGGGGCAGTTCTTC. Its protein is CASSRGGEGQFF. The full variable domain, with the rest looked up from reference TRBV28 and TRBJ2-1, is DVKVTQSSRYLVKRTGEKVFLECVQDMDHENMFWYRQDPGLGLRLIYFSYDVKMKEKGDIPEGYSVSREKKERFSLILESASTNQTSMYLCASSRGGEGQFFGPGTRLTVL.